The entry that follows covers one TCR beta chain sequence. V dropped 1 base and J dropped 9; count of bases not matched to a gene: 9. The CDR3 contains 15 residues. Germline V lookup: CDR1 LGHDT, CDR2 YNNKEL (reference sequence). This sample is drawn from a study of blood T cell repertoires in COVID-19. Study-wide context: Donors in the United States, Italy and Spain gave samples during acute or convalescent COVID-19. The analysed material was cDNA or gDNA that came from T cells, B-cell-depleted T cells, or PBMCs.

Original analysis: The authors estimated nucleated cell counts from reference gene primer amplification. Clones were read by immunoSEQ multiplex PCR, and TCRdb kept only the in-frame ones, dropping some. The V and J calls and clone size come from that table; D and trimming were worked out from the DNA. The sample lists about 210,000 clones, around 84% occurring once. This clonotype was obtained from a man in his fifties or sixties with active or convalescent COVID-19. The rearrangement links TRBV3-1 (or the pseudogene TRBV3-2) to TRBJ2-1; 7 nucleotides align to TRBD2. The sample comprised peripheral blood. The CDR3 is CASSQGVGGPGEQFF. The CDR3 DNA is TGTGCCAGCAGCCAAGGCGTGGGAGGGCCCGGTGAGCAGTTCTTC.